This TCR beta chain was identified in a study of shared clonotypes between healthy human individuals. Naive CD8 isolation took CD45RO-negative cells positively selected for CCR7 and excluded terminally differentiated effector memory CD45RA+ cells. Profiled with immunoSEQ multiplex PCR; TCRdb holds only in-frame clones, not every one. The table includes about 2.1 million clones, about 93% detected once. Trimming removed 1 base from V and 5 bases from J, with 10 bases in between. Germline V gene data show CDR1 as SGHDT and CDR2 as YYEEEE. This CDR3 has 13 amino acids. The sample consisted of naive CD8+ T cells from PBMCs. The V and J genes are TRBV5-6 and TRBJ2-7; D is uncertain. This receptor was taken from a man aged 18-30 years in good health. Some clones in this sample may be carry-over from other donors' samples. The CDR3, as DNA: TGTGCCAGCAGCTTGTTCACCAACGACGAGCAGTACTTC. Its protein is CASSLFTNDEQYF. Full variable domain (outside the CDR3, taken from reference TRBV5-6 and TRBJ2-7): DAGVTQSPTHLIKTRGQQVTLRCSPKSGHDTVSWYQQALGQGPQFIFQYYEEEERQRGNFPDRFSGHQFPNYSSELNVNALLLGDSALYLCASSLFTNDEQYFGPGTRLTVT.